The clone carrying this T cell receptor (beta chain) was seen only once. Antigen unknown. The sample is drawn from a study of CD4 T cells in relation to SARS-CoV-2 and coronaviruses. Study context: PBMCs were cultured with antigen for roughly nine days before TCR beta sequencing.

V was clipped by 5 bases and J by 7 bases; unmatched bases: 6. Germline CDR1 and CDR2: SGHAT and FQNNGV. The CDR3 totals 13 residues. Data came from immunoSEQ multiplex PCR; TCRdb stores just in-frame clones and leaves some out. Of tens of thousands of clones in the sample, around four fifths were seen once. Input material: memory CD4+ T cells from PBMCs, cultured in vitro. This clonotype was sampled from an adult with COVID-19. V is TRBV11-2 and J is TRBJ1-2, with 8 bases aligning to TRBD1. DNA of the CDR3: TGTGCCAGCAGCCTGGACAGGGTAATTGGCTACACCTTC. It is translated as CASSLDRVIGYTF.